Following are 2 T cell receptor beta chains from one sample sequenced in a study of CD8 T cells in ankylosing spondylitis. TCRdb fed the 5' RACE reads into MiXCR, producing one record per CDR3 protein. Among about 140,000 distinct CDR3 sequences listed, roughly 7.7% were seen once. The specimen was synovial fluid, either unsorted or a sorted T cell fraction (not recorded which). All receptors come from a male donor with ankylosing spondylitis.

The CDR3 DNA is TGTGCCAGCCAGACCGGTGGAGCTGAAGCTTTCTTT. Amino acids: CASQTGGAEAFF. V is TRBV3-1 and J is TRBJ1-1; D unclear. Trimming cost V 8 bases and J 6 bases, with 13 bases left between them. The CDR3 covers 12 residues. CDR1 is LGHDT, CDR2 YNNKEL, per germline (reference sequence).

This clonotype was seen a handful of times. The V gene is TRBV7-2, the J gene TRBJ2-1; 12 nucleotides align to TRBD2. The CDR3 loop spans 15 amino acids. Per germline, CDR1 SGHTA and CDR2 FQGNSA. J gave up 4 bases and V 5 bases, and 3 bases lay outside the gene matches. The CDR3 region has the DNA TGTGCCAGCAGCCCCGGACTAGCGGGGTACAATGAGCAGTTCTTC. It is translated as CASSPGLAGYNEQFF.